This T cell receptor beta chain was sequenced in a study of CD8 T cells in ankylosing spondylitis. A word on this clonotype: A much larger clone is a single base away; this may be a read error.

One entry per CDR3 protein, called by TCRdb with MiXCR from the 5' RACE reads. The sample carries about 310,000 distinct CDR3 sequences, 20% recorded once. The receptor was isolated from a female donor with ankylosing spondylitis or in good health (not recorded which). The sample was blood, either unsorted or a sorted T cell fraction (not recorded which).

For the CDR3, the DNA is TGTGCCAGCAGCTACACCCGGGACAACACCGAGGAGCTGTTTTTT. Translated: CASSYTRDNTEELFF. The gene calls are TRBV7-2 and TRBJ2-2; a weak D match, TRBD1 (6 bases). The CDR3 sequence is 15 residues long. Looked up from germline, CDR1 is SGHTA and CDR2 is FQGNSA.